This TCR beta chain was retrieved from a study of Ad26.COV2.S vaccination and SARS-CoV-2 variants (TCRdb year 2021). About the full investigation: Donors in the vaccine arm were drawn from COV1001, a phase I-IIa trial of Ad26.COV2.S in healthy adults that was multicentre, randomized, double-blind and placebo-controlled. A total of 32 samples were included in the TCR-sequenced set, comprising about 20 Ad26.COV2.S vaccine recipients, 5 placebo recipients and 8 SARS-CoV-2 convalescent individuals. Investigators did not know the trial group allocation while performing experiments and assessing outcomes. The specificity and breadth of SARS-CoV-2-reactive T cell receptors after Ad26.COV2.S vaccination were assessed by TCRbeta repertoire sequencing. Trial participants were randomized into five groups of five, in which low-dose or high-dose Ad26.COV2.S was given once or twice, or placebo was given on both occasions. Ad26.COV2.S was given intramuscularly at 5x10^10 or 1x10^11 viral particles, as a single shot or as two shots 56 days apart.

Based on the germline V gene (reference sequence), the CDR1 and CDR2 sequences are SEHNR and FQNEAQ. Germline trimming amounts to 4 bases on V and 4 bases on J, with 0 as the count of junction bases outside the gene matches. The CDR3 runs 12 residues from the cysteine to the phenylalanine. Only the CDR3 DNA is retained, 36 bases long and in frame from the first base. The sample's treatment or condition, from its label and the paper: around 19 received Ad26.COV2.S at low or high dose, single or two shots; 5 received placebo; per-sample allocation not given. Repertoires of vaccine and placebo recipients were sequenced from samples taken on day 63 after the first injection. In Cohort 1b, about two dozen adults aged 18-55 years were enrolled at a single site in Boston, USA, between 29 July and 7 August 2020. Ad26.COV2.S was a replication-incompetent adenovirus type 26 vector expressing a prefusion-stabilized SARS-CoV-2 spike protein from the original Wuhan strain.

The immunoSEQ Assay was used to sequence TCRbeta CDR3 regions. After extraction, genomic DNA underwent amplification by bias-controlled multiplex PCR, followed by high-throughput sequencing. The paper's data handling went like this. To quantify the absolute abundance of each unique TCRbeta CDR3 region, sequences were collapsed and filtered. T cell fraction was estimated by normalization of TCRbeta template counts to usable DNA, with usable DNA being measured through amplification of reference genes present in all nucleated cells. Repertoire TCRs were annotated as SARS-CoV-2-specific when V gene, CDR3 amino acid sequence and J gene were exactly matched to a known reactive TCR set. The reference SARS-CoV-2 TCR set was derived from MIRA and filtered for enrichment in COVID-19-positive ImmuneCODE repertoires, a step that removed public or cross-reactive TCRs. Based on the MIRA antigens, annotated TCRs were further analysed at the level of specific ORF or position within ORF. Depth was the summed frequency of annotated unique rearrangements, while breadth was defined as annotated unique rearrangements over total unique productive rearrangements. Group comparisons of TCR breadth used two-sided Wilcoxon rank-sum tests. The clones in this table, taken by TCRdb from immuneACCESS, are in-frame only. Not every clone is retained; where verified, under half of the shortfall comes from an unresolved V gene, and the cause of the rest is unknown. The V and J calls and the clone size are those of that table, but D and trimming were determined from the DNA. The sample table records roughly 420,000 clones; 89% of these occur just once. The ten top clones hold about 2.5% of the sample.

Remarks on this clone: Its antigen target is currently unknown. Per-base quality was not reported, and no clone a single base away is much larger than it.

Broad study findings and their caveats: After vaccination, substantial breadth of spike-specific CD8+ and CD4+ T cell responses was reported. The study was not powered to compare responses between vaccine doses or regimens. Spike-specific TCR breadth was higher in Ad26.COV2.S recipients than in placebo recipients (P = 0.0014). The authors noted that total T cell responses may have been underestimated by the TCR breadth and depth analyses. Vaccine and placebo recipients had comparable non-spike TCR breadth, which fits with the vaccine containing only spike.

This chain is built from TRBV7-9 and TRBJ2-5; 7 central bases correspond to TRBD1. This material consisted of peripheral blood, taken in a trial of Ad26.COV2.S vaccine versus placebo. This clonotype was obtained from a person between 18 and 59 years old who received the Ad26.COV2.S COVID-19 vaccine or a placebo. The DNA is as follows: TGTGCCAGCAGCTACAGGGGAGAGACCCAGTACTTC. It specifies CASSYRGETQYF.